This TCR beta chain is drawn from a study of T cells in tumors after PD-1 blockade. Study-level results: Blood contained roughly 43% of the tumor's TCR clonotypes. Clonal replacement was seen across treatment, not between pre-treatment samples.

By share of the sample, this clone is medium-sized. The antigen is unknown. Unmatched junction bases numbered 6, after V lost 5 bases and J lost 7 bases. The CDR3 loop spans 13 amino acids. Germline V CDR1 and CDR2: LGHNT, FRNRAP. TCRdb's table, derived via immunoSEQ multiplex PCR, lists solely in-frame clones and lacks some. This table has some 13,000 clones, around 68% appearing once. This TCR derives from a human donor with cutaneous squamous cell carcinoma. The chain recombines TRBV12-5 with TRBJ1-2, with 8 bases aligning to TRBD1. Sequenced here: tumor tissue, sampled after anti-PD-1 treatment. CDR3 nucleotide sequence: TGTGCTAGTGGTGCATTAACAGGGGGTGGCTACACCTTC. This sequence encodes CASGALTGGGYTF.